The 28 T cell receptor beta chains in this list originate from one sample, sequenced in a study of immune evolution from preneoplasia to lung adenocarcinoma. Libraries were prepared by immunoSEQ multiplex PCR; TCRdb keeps only in-frame clonotypes and omits some of them. The table has roughly 9,900 clones, roughly four fifths seen once. The sample taken for sequencing was FFPE minimally invasive lung adenocarcinoma tissue. These receptors were collected from a person between 65 and 79 years old with lung adenocarcinoma.

This clone has just one count. J is TRBJ1-1 and V is TRBV5-1; 7 bases align to TRBD1. Germline-derived CDR1 and CDR2 are SGHRS and YFSETQ. The CDR3 has 13 residues. J was trimmed by 4 bases and V by 2 bases; bases with no gene match: 2. The CDR3 region has the DNA TGCGCCAGCAGCTTACAGGGGAGCACTGAAGCTTTCTTT. It encodes CASSLQGSTEAFF.

The V call is TRBV5-1, the J call TRBJ1-1; D unresolved. Germline V CDR1 and CDR2: SGHRS, YFSETQ. This CDR3 region has 16 residues. V gave up 4 bases and J gave up 1 base, with 17 bases separating them. The CDR3 here is CASSPRTTSWNTEAFF. The CDR3, as DNA: TGCGCCAGCAGCCCCCGAACGACGTCGTGGAACACTGAAGCTTTCTTT.

V and J are TRBV28 and TRBJ1-1, with TRBD1 as a possible D gene (6 bases). Per germline, CDR1 MDHEN and CDR2 SYDVKM. V lost 1 base to trimming and J lost 3 bases, with 12 bases between them. This CDR3 has 15 residues. CDR3 nucleotides: TGTGCCAGCAGTTTATTACGGGGGCGGGACACTGAAGCTTTCTTT. This gives the protein CASSLLRGRDTEAFF.

As DNA, the CDR3 is TGTGCCAGCAGTGACCACAGGGGGCACGGCACTGAAGCTTTCTTT. Translating it yields CASSDHRGHGTEAFF. V gene TRBV28 combines with J gene TRBJ1-1, with 9 bases matching TRBD1. V dropped 5 bases and J dropped 4; count of bases not matched to a gene: 8. CDR1 and CDR2 from the germline V gene are MDHEN and SYDVKM. The CDR3 consists of 15 residues.

The V gene is TRBV10-2, the J gene TRBJ1-1; unclear D gene. The V end was cut by 0 bases, the J end by 0 bases, with 2 bases between. Germline assignment: CDR1 WSHSY and CDR2 SAAADI. The CDR3 loop spans 13 amino acids. CDR3 amino acids: CASSESVNTEAFF. The CDR3 bases are TGCGCCAGCAGTGAGTCTGTGAACACTGAAGCTTTCTTT.

The chain combines TRBV19 with TRBJ2-5; D may be TRBD1 or TRBD2 (6 bases each). Germline V gene data show CDR1 as LNHDA and CDR2 as SQIVND (reference sequence). The CDR3 loop spans 15 amino acids. Deletions cut 3 bases from V and 5 bases from J, with 16 bases between. As DNA, the CDR3 is TGTGCCAGTAGTATGTGGGGGGCTGGGGAGGAGACCCAGTACTTC. It yields the protein CASSMWGAGEETQYF.

V usage is TRBV6-5 and J usage is TRBJ2-1; no clear D. Germline-derived CDR1 and CDR2 are MNHEY and SVGAGI. Deletions cut 8 bases from V and 3 bases from J, with 14 bases between. The CDR3 runs to 14 residues. The CDR3 loop is CASANSDGYNEQFF. CDR3 DNA: TGTGCCAGCGCTAACTCCGATGGCTACAATGAGCAGTTCTTC.

The J gene is TRBJ2-1, the V gene TRBV19; 8 bases are shared with TRBD2. The V segment lost 5 bases and the J segment 8 bases; nucleotides outside the gene matches: 14. Germline CDR1 and CDR2: LNHDA and SQIVND (reference sequence). This CDR3 comprises 16 residues. Here the CDR3 reads CASSPDPTSGGDEQFF. For the CDR3, the DNA is TGTGCCAGTAGTCCCGATCCCACTAGCGGAGGAGATGAGCAGTTCTTC.

This rearrangement joins TRBV29-1 to TRBJ2-1, with D possibly being TRBD2 (5 bases). The germline CDR1 and CDR2 sequences are SQVTM and ANQGSEA. This CDR3 has 12 residues. V was pared by 1 base and J by 9 bases, with 10 bases between. The CDR3: CSVEGGQAEQFF. The CDR3 DNA reads as TGCAGCGTTGAAGGAGGGCAGGCTGAGCAGTTCTTC.

CDR3 sequence reads: CASSETRTPLHF. The CDR3 DNA is TGTGCCAGCAGTGAAACGCGGACACCCCTCCACTTT. This chain joins TRBV6-1 and TRBJ1-6; D is undetermined. The ends were cut back, 2 bases at V and 11 bases at J, with 7 bases in the middle. Germline CDR1 MNHNS, CDR2 SASEGT. The CDR3 runs 12 residues.

J is TRBJ2-2 and V is TRBV2; D gene uncertain. The germline V gene has CDR1 SNHLY and CDR2 FYNNEI. The length of the CDR3 is 11 residues. V was trimmed by 6 bases and J by 4 bases, leaving 3 bases between them. DNA for the CDR3: TGTGCCAGCAGCCTCACCGGGGAGCTGTTTTTT. It encodes CASSLTGELFF.

The chain links TRBV2 to TRBJ1-1, with TRBD1 matching over 10 bases. J lost 6 bases, V lost 5 bases, and 12 bases had no gene match. CDR1 is SNHLY and CDR2 is FYNNEI in the germline V gene. The CDR3 length is 16 residues. The CDR3 bases are TGTGCCAGCAGTACCACCGGGACAGGGGTGGACGCTGAAGCTTTCTTT. Amino acid sequence: CASSTTGTGVDAEAFF. Supplemented by reference TRBV2 and TRBJ1-1, the full variable domain reads EPEVTQTPSHQVTQMGQEVILRCVPISNHLYFYWYRQILGQKVEFLVSFYNNEISEKSEIFDDQFSVERPDGSNFTLKIRSTKLEDSAMYFCASSTTGTGVDAEAFFGQGTRLTVV.

Only a few counts were recorded for this clone. The J gene is TRBJ2-7, the V gene TRBV6-5; 10 bases line up with TRBD2. V was pared by 6 bases and J by 1 base, with 6 bases of the junction left unmatched. This CDR3 contains 15 residues. Germline V gives CDR1 MNHEY, CDR2 SVGAGI. The CDR3 region has the DNA TGTGCCAGCAGGATATTACTAGCGGGGTCCTACGAGCAGTACTTC. Amino acids: CASRILLAGSYEQYF.

This chain joins TRBV7-2 and TRBJ2-1; D is possibly TRBD1 (5 bases). In germline, CDR1 is SGHTA, CDR2 FQGNSA. V was shortened by 8 bases and J by 5 bases, with 7 bases between the two germline ends. CDR3 length: 11 residues. The CDR3 region is CASGAHNEQFF. CDR3 nucleotides: TGTGCCAGCGGGGCACACAATGAGCAGTTCTTC. Based on the CDR3 plus reference TRBV7-2 and TRBJ2-1, the full variable domain is GAGVSQSPSNKVTEKGKDVELRCDPISGHTALYWYRQSLGQGLEFLIYFQGNSAPDKSGLPSDRFSAERTGGSVSTLTIQRTQQEDSAVYLCASGAHNEQFFGPGTRLTVL.

This chain uses TRBV29-1 with TRBJ2-7; the D gene is possibly TRBD1 (6 bases). Germline V gene sequence: CDR1 SQVTM, CDR2 ANQGSEA. The CDR3 runs 13 residues. The V end was cut by 7 bases, the J end by 5 bases, with 18 bases between. The CDR3 coding sequence is TGCAGCGCAGGACAGTCGCTTGGTAACGAGCAGTACTTC. This encodes CSAGQSLGNEQYF.

This clone was counted a single time. The V call is TRBV27, the J call TRBJ2-5; TRBD2 matches at 13 bases. Germline CDR1 and CDR2: MNHEY and SMNVEV (reference sequence). J was trimmed by 3 bases and V by 6 bases; bases with no gene match: 1. CDR3 length: 14 amino acids. In nucleotides, the CDR3 is TGTGCCAGCAGACTAGCGGGGGGGAAAGAGACCCAGTACTTC. Translated, it gives CASRLAGGKETQYF.

The J gene is TRBJ1-1, the V gene TRBV28; D might be TRBD1 (5 bases). Trimming stripped 5 bases from V and 0 bases from J, with 13 bases between. The CDR3 consists of 15 residues. From germline, CDR1 is MDHEN and CDR2 SYDVKM. CDR3 region: CASSPRQNMNTEAFF. CDR3 nucleotide sequence: TGTGCCAGCAGTCCAAGACAGAACATGAACACTGAAGCTTTCTTT.

This clone has just one count. The chain carries TRBV19 and TRBJ1-1; no clear D gene. V lost 2 bases and J lost 5, with 9 bases in between. The germline V gene encodes CDR1 LNHDA and CDR2 SQIVND (reference sequence). The CDR3 runs 13 residues. The CDR3 DNA follows: TGTGCCAGTAGTATACTCGGGGATACTGAAGCTTTCTTT. Translating gives CASSILGDTEAFF.

This sequence joins TRBV15 and TRBJ1-6; D unresolved. Per germline, CDR1 LNHNV and CDR2 YYDKDF (reference sequence). V was clipped by 1 base and J by 9 bases, with 10 bases between them. This CDR3 contains 14 residues. Written as DNA, the CDR3 is TGTGCCACCAGCAGAGGGGATTTTGGTTCACCCCTCCACTTT. Its translation is CATSRGDFGSPLHF.

This clone is a singleton in its sample. The genes are TRBV7-3 and TRBJ2-1, with 7 bases fitting TRBD2. The germline V gene encodes CDR1 SGHTA and CDR2 FQGTGA. After removal of 2 bases from V and 3 bases from J, the junction contained 4 bases not matched to a gene. CDR3 length equals 15 residues. CDR3 nucleotide sequence: TGTGCCAGCAGCTTAGGGCTAGCGGACTACAATGAGCAGTTCTTC. It translates to CASSLGLADYNEQFF.

The chain joins TRBV28 to TRBJ1-2; unclear D gene. V gave up 3 bases and J gave up 8 bases, with 4 bases separating them. The CDR3 has 10 residues. Germline V gene sequence: CDR1 MDHEN, CDR2 SYDVKM. The DNA for the CDR3 is TGTGCCAGCAGTTTGGACGGCTACACCTTC. Translation: CASSLDGYTF.

This clone was seen only a few times. This chain uses TRBV27 with TRBJ2-7; either TRBD1 or TRBD2 may supply D (6 bases each). This CDR3 has 16 amino acids. CDR1 MNHEY and CDR2 SMNVEV come from the germline V gene (reference sequence). Trimming cost V 1 base and J 9 bases, with 22 bases left between them. The CDR3 DNA reads as TGTGCCAGCAGTTTATATGGAGGGGGACTGACACGGGGGCAGTACTTC. Translated, it gives CASSLYGGGLTRGQYF.

The chain combines TRBV6-1 with TRBJ2-1; 10 bases agree with TRBD2. Trimming at V came to 6 bases and at J to 13 bases, leaving 6 bases not matched to a gene. This CDR3 has 12 residues. Germline V gene lookup returns CDR1 MNHNS and CDR2 SASEGT. CDR3 protein: CASRGSGGAQFF. The CDR3 coding sequence is TGTGCCAGCAGGGGGAGCGGGGGGGCCCAGTTCTTC.

This clone was seen once. V usage is TRBV9 and J usage is TRBJ2-1; D perhaps matches TRBD1 (7 bases). Germline CDR1 is SGDLS and CDR2 is YYNGEE. V lost 3 bases and J lost 15, with 19 bases in between. The CDR3 has 13 residues. The CDR3 region has the DNA TGTGCCAGCAGCGAGACAGGGTGGGGGGTTATGTTCTTC. It translates to CASSETGWGVMFF. Using reference TRBV9 and TRBJ2-1 for the parts outside the CDR3, the full variable domain is DSGVTQTPKHLITATGQRVTLRCSPRSGDLSVYWYQQSLDQGLQFLIQYYNGEERAKGNILERFSAQQFPDLHSELNLSSLELGDSALYFCASSETGWGVMFFGPGTRLTVL.

Points on this clone: This same CDR3 is encoded by further DNA sequences in the sample. The chain joins TRBV14 to TRBJ2-3; 12 bases fit TRBD2. After removal of 1 base from V and 3 bases from J, the junction contained 2 bases not matched to a gene. This CDR3 comprises 16 residues. The V gene's germline CDR1 is SGHDN and CDR2 FVKESK. The CDR3 coding sequence is TGTGCCAGCAGCCAAGGACTAGCGGGAGAAACAGATACGCAGTATTTT. Translated, it gives CASSQGLAGETDTQYF.

This rearrangement joins TRBV4-1 to TRBJ2-6; possible D gene TRBD1, 5 bases. The length of the CDR3 is 17 residues. V was cut by 0 bases and J by 1 base, with 10 bases left in between. Germline V gene lookup returns CDR1 MGHRA and CDR2 YSYEKL. CDR3 bases: TGCGCCAGCAGCCAAGATTGGCCAGGGTCTGGGGCCAACGTCCTGACTTTC. Translation gives CASSQDWPGSGANVLTF.

A single count supports this clone. The chain employs TRBV19 and TRBJ1-5; tentative D call: TRBD1 (5 bases). The V gene lost 3 bases and the J gene lost 7 bases, with 10 bases spanning the gap. There are 13 residues in the CDR3. The germline V gene encodes CDR1 LNHDA and CDR2 SQIVND (reference sequence). This chain's CDR3 is CASSMEGTQPQHF. DNA for the CDR3: TGTGCCAGTAGTATGGAAGGGACCCAGCCCCAGCATTTT.

This rearrangement joins TRBV9 to TRBJ1-2, with TRBD1 as a possible D gene (5 bases). The germline V and J ends were trimmed by 0 bases and 0 bases, with 9 bases remaining between them. This CDR3 has 15 residues. CDR1 is SGDLS and CDR2 is YYNGEE in the germline V gene. CDR3 bases: TGTGCCAGCAGCGTAGGTGGACATTCTAACTATGGCTACACCTTC. Translation gives CASSVGGHSNYGYTF.